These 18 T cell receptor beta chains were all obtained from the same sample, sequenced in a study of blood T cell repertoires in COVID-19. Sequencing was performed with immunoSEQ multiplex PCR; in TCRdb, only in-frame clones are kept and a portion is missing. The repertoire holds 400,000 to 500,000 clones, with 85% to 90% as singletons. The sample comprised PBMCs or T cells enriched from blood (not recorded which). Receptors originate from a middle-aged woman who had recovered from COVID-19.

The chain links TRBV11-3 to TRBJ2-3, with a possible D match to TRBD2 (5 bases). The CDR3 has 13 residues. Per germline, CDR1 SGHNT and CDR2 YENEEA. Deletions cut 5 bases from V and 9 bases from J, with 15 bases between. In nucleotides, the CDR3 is TGTGCCAGCAGCCCACCCAGGACTGAAACGCAGTATTTT. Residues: CASSPPRTETQYF.

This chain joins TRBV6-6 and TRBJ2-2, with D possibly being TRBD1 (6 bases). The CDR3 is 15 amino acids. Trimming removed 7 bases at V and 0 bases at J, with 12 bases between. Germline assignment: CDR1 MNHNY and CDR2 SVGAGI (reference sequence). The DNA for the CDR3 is TGTGCCAGCAAATACAGGGATGCGAACACCGGGGAGCTGTTTTTT. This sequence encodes CASKYRDANTGELFF.

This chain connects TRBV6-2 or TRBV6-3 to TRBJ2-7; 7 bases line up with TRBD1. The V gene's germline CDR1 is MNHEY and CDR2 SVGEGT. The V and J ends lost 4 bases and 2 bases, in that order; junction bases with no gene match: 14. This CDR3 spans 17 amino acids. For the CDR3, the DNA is TGTGCCAGCAGTTTGAGGGGGCGAAGAAGTCCCACCTACGAGCAGTACTTC. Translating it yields CASSLRGRRSPTYEQYF.

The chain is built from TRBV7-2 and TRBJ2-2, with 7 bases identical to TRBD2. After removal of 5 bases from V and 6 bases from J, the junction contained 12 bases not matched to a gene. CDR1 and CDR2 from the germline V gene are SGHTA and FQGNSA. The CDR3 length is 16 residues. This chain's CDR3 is CASSPSVSRGAGELFF. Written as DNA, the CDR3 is TGTGCCAGCAGCCCGTCGGTTAGCCGGGGGGCCGGGGAGCTGTTTTTT.

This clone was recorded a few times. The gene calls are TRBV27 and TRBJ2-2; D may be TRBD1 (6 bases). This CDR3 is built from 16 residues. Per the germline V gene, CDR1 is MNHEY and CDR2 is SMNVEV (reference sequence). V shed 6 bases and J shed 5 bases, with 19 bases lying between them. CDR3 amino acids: CASRDRSRAGTGELFF. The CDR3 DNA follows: TGTGCCAGCAGAGACAGGTCCCGGGCAGGTACCGGGGAGCTGTTTTTT.

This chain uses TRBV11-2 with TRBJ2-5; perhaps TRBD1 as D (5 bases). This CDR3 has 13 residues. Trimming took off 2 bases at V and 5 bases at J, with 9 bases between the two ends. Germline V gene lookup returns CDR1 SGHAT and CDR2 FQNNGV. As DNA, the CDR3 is TGTGCCAGCAGCTTAAGGGGTCTGGAGACCCAGTACTTC. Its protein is CASSLRGLETQYF.

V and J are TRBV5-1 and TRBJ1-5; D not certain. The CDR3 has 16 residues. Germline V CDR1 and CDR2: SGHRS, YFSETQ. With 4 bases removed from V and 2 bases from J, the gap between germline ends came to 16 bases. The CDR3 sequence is CASSPGGGVGNQPQHF. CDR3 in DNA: TGCGCCAGCAGCCCGGGAGGTGGGGTCGGCAATCAGCCCCAGCATTTT.

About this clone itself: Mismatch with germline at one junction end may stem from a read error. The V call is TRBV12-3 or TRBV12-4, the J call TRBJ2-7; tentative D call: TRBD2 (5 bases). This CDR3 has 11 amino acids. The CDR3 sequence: CASSLGGDYHF. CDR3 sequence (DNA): TGTGCCAGCAGTTTAGGGGGAGACTACCACTTC.

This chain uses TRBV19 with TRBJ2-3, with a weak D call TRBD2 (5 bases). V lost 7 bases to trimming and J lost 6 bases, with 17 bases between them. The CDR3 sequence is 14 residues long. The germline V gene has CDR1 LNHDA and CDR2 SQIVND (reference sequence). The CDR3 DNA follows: TGTGCCAGTACCGATAGGCTAGCTGGCGATACGCAGTATTTT. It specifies CASTDRLAGDTQYF.

The CDR3 nucleotides read TGCGCCAGCACCCACTCGAGACAGGGAATGAACACTGAAGCTTTCTTT. This codes for CASTHSRQGMNTEAFF. This sequence joins TRBV10-2 and TRBJ1-1; TRBD1 matches 7 bases. The length of the CDR3 is 16 residues. Germline V lookup: CDR1 WSHSY, CDR2 SAAADI. With V trimmed by 7 bases and J by 0 bases, 11 bases remained unmatched.

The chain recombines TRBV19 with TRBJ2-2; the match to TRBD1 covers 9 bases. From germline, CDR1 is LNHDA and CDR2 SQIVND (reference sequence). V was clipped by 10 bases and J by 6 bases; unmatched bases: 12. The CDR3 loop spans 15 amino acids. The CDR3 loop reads CATTLGDRVSGELFF. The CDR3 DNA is TGTGCCACCACCTTAGGGGACAGGGTCTCCGGGGAGCTGTTTTTT.

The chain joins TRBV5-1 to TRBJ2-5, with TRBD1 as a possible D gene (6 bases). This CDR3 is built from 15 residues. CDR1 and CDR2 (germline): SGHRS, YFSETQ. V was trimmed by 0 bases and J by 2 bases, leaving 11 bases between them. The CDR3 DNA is TGCGCCAGCAGCTTGGTAGGGACAAGACAAGAGACCCAGTACTTC. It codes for CASSLVGTRQETQYF.

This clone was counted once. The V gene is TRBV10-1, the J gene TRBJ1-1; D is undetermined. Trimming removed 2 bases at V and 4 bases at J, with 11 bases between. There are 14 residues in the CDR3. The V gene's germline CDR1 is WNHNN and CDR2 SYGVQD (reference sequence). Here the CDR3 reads CASSEEGWGTEAFF. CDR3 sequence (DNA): TGCGCCAGCAGTGAGGAGGGTTGGGGCACTGAAGCTTTCTTT.

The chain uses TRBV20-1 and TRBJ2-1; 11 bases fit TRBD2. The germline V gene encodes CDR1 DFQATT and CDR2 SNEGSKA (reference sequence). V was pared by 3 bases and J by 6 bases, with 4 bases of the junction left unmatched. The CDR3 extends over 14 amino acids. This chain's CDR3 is CSASLTSGANEQFF. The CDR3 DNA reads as TGCAGTGCTAGTTTGACTAGCGGGGCCAATGAGCAGTTCTTC.

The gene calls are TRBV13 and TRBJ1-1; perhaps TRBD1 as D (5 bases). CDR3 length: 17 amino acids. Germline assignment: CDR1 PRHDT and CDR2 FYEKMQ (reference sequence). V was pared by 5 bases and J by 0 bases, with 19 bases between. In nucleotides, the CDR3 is TGTGCCAGCAGCCCCTACGGGGGAGGGTCGGTGAACACTGAAGCTTTCTTT. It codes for CASSPYGGGSVNTEAFF.

For the CDR3, the DNA is TGTGCCAGCACCCCTGAGCGGTCGAACACCGGGGAGCTGTTTTTT. It translates to CASTPERSNTGELFF. The V and J genes are TRBV11-2 and TRBJ2-2; D perhaps matches TRBD2 (5 bases). CDR1 SGHAT and CDR2 FQNNGV come from the germline V gene. Trimming pared 7 bases from V and 0 bases from J, leaving 12 bases between. The CDR3 extends over 15 amino acids.

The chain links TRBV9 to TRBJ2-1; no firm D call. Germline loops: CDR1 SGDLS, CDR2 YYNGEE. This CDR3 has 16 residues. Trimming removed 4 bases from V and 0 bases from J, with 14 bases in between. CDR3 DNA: TGTGCCAGCAGCCATATCCAAATTAGCTCCTACAATGAGCAGTTCTTC. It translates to CASSHIQISSYNEQFF.

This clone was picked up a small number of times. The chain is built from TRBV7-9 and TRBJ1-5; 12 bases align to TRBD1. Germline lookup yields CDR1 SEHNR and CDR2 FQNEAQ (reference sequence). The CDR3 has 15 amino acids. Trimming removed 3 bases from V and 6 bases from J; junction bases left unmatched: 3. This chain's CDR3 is CASSLGQGAGQPQHF. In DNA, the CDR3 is TGTGCCAGCAGCTTGGGACAGGGGGCTGGTCAGCCCCAGCATTTT.